This T cell receptor (beta chain) was captured in a study of glioma-infiltrating T cells. V lost 2 bases, J lost 6 bases, and 10 bases stayed unmatched. Germline V CDR1 and CDR2: DFQATT, SNEGSKA (reference sequence). This CDR3 comprises 14 residues. Amplification of TCR alpha and beta CDR3 regions from RNA used iRepertoire nested multiplex PCR. One entry per CDR3 protein, called by TCRdb with MiXCR from the multiplex PCR reads. The sample shows about 140,000 distinct CDR3 sequences, about two fifths of them seen only once. This TCR derives from a human donor with low-grade glioma or glioblastoma, undergoing nonglioma brain surgery, or in good health (not recorded which). Sequenced: glioma tissue, nonneoplastic brain tissue, or PBMCs (not recorded which). The chain employs TRBV20-1 and TRBJ2-7, with TRBD2 matching over 7 bases. CDR3 DNA: TGCAGTGCTAGATTCGGAGTGGGGGGGGGCGAGCAGTACTTC. Translation: CSARFGVGGGEQYF.